This T cell receptor (beta chain) was observed in a study of cytomegalovirus exposure and HLA in healthy donors. With respect to this clone: Its antigen is currently unknown. Mismatch with germline at one junction end may stem from a read error.

In germline, CDR1 is SGHRS, CDR2 YFSETQ. The CDR3 totals 16 residues. General study results and limits: Indistinguishable V segments such as TRBV6-2 and TRBV6-3 were excluded.

The PCR used 60 Vbeta and 13 Jbeta primers. The data were produced by immunoSEQ multiplex PCR, yet TCRdb's version contains in-frame clones alone and is incomplete. The table records 130,000 or so clones, over 70% of them present only once. Donors were ostensibly healthy at sampling, although undocumented immune exposures were probable. What was sequenced was PBMCs. The TCR comes from a woman between 35 and 50 years old in good health and CMV-seronegative. This chain connects TRBV5-1 to TRBJ2-3, with 9 bases lining up with TRBD1. The CDR3 DNA reads as TGCGCCAGCAGATTGGGATGGACAGGGGCGAGCGATACGCAGTATTTT. It translates to CASRLGWTGASDTQYF. The whole variable domain, filled in from reference TRBV5-1 and TRBJ2-3, reads KAGVTQTPRYLIKTRGQQVTLSCSPISGHRSVSWYQQTPGQGLQFLFEYFSETQRNKGNFPGRFSGRQFSNSRSEMNVSTLELGDSALYLCASRLGWTGASDTQYFGPGTRLTVL.